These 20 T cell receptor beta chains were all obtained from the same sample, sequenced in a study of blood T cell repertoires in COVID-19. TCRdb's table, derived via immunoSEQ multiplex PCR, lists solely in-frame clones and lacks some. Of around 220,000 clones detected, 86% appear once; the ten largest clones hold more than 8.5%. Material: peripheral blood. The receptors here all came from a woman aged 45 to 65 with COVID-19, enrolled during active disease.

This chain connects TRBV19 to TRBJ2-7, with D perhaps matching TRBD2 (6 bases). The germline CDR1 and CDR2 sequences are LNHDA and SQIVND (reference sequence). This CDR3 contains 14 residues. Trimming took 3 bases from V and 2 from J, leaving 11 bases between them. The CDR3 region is CASSMGGLPYEQYF. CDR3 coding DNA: TGTGCCAGTAGTATGGGGGGATTACCCTACGAGCAGTACTTC.

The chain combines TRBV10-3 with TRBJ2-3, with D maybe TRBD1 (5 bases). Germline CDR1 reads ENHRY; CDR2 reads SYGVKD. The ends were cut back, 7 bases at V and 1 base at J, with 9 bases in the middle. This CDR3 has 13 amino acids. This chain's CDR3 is CAINVGGTDTQYF. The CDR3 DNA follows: TGTGCCATCAATGTAGGGGGCACAGATACGCAGTATTTT.

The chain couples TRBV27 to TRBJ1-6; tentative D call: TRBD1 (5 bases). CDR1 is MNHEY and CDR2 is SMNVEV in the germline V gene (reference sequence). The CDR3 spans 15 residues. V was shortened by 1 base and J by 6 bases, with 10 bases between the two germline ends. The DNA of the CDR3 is TGTGCCAGCAGTTTATGGGGCCAGGGTAATTCACCCCTCCACTTT. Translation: CASSLWGQGNSPLHF.

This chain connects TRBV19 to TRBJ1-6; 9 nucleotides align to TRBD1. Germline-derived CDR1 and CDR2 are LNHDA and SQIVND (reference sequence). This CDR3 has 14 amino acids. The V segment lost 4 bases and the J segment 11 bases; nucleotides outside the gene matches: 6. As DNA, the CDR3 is TGTGCCAGTAGTACTCGGACAGGGGAAGCACCCCTCCACTTT. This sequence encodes CASSTRTGEAPLHF.

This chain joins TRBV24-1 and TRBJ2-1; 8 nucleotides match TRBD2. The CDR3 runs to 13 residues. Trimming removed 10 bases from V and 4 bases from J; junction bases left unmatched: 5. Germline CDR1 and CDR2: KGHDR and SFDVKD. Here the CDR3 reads CATAGTRYNEQFF. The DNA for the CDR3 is TGTGCCACAGCGGGGACTAGGTACAATGAGCAGTTCTTC.

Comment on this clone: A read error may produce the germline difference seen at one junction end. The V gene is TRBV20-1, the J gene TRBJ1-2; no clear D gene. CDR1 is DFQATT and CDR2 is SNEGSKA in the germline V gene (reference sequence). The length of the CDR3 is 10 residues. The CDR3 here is CSARAGIYTF. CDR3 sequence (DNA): TGCAGTGCGAGAGCCGGGATCTACACCTTC.

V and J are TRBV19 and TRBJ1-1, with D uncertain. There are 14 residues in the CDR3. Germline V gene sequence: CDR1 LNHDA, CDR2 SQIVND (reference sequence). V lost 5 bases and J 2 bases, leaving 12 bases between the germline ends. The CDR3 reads CASSYTSGNTEAFF. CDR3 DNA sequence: TGTGCCAGTAGTTATACGTCGGGAAACACTGAAGCTTTCTTT.

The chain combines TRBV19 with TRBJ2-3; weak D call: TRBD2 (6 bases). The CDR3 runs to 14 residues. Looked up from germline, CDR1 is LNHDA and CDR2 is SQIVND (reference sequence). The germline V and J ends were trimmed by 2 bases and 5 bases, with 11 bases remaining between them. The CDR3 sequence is CASSIWRGGDTQYF. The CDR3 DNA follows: TGTGCCAGTAGTATATGGAGGGGTGGAGATACGCAGTATTTT. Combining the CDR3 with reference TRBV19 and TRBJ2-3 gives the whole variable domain DGGITQSPKYLFRKEGQNVTLSCEQNLNHDAMYWYRQDPGQGLRLIYYSQIVNDFQKGDIAEGYSVSREKKESFPLTVTSAQKNPTAFYLCASSIWRGGDTQYFGPGTRLTVL.

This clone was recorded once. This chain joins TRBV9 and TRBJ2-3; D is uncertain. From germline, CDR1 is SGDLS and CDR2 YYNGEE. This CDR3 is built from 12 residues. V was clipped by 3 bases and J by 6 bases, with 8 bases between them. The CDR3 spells CASSAFLDTQYF. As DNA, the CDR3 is TGTGCCAGCAGCGCGTTCTTGGATACGCAGTATTTT.

CDR3 amino acids: CASSQEGEKLFF. CDR3 DNA: TGTGCCAGCAGCCAAGAGGGCGAAAAACTGTTTTTT. V is TRBV3-1 (or the pseudogene TRBV3-2) and J is TRBJ1-4; no definite D call. V was cut by 0 bases and J by 8 bases, with 4 bases left in between. The CDR3 covers 12 residues. Germline V gene lookup returns CDR1 LGHDT and CDR2 YNNKEL (reference sequence).

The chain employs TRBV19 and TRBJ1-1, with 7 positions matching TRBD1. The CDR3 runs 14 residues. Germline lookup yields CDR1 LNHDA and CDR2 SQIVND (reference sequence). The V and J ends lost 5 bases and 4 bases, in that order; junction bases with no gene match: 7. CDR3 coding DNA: TGTGCCAGTAGTCCCTTCCGACAGGGCACTGAAGCTTTCTTT. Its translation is CASSPFRQGTEAFF.

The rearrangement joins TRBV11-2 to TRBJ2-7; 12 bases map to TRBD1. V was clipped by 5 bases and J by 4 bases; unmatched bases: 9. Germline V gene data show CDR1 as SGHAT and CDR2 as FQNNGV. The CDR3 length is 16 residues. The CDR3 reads CASSTIRDRGPYEQYF. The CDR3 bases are TGTGCCAGCAGCACAATCCGGGACAGGGGGCCGTACGAGCAGTACTTC.

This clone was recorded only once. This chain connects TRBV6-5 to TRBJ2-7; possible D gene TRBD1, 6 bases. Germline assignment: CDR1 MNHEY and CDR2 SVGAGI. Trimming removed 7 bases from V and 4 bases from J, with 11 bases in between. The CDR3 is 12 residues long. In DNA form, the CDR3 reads TGTGCCAGCAAGGACAGCCTTTACGAGCAGTACGTC. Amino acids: CASKDSLYEQYV.

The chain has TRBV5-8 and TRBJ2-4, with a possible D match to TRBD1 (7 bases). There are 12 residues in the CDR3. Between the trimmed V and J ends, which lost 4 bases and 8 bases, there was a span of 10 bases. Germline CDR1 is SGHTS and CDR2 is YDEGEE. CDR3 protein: CASSPRGDIQYF. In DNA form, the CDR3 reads TGTGCCAGCAGCCCCAGGGGGGACATTCAGTACTTC.

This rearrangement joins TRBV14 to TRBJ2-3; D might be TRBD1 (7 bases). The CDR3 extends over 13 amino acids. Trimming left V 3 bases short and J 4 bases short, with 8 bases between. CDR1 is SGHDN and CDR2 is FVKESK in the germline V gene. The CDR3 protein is CASSHRGADTQYF. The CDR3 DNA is TGTGCCAGCAGCCACAGGGGGGCAGATACGCAGTATTTT.

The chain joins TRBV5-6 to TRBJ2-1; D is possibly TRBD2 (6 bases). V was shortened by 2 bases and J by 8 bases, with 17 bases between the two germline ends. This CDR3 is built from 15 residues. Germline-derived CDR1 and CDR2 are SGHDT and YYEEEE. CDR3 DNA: TGTGCCAGCAGCTTCCGGGACTTCATGGCCCATGAGCAGTTCTTC. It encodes CASSFRDFMAHEQFF.

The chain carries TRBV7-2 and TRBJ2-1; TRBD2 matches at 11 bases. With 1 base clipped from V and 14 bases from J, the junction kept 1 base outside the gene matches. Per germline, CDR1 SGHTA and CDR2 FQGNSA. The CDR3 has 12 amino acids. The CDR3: CASSLGGLAEFF. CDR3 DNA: TGTGCCAGCAGCTTAGGGGGACTAGCGGAGTTCTTC.

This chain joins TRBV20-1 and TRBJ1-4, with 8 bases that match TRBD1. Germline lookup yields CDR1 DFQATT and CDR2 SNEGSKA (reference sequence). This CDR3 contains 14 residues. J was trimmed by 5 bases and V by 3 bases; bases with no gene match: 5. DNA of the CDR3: TGCAGTGCTAGTTGGGCAGGGGGCAATGAAAAACTGTTTTTT. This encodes CSASWAGGNEKLFF.

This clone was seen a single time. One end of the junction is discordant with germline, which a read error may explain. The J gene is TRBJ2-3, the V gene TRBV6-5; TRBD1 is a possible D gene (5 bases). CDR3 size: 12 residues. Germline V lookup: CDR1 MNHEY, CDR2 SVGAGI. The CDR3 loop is CASSYTTGTQYF. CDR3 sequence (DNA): TGTGCCAGCAGTTATACCACAGGTACGCAGTATTTT.

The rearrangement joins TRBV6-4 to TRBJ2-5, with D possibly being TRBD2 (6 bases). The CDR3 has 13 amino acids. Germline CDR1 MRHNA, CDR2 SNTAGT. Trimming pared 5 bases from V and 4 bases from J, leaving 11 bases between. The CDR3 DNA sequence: TGTGCCAGCAGTCTAAACGGGGGAGAGACCCAGTACTTC. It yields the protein CASSLNGGETQYF.